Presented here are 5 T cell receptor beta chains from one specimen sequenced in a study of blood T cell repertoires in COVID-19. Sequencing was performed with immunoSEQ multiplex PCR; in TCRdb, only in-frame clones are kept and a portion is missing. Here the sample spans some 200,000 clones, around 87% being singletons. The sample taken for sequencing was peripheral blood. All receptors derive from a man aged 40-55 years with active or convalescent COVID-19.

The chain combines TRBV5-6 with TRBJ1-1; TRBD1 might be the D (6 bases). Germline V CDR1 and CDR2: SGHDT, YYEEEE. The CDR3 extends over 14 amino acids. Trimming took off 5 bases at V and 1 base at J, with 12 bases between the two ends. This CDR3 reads CASRSGQSNTEAFF. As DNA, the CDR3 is TGTGCCAGCAGAAGTGGACAGTCGAACACTGAAGCTTTCTTT.

DNA for the CDR3: TGTGCCAGCAGCTTGTCAGGTCCAGCCTCACCCCTCCACTTT. As protein: CASSLSGPASPLHF. The chain employs TRBV5-4 and TRBJ1-6; D remains ambiguous. V lost 1 base to trimming and J lost 10 bases, with 12 bases between them. Germline V gives CDR1 SGHNT, CDR2 YYREEE (reference sequence). This CDR3 is built from 14 residues.

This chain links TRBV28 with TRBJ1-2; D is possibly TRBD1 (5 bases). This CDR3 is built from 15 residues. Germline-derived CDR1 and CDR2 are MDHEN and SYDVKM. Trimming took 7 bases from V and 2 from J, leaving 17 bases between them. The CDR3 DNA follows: TGTGCCAGCACCGAAGCCCCCAGGGTAAACTATGGCTACACCTTC. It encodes CASTEAPRVNYGYTF.

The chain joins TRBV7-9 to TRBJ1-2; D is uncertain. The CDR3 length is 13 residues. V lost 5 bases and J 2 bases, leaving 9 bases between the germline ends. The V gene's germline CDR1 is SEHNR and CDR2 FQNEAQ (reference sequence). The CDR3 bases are TGTGCCAGCAGCCGGCCGGAGAACTATGGCTACACCTTC. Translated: CASSRPENYGYTF.

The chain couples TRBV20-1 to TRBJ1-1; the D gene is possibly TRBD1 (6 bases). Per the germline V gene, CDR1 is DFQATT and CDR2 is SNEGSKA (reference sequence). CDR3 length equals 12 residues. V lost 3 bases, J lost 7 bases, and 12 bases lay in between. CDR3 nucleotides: TGCAGTGCTAGTAGGGACATCAATGAAGCTTTCTTT. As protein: CSASRDINEAFF.